In its sample, the clone carrying this TCR beta chain was seen many times. Its antigen is not known. A J-beta primer mix and a sample-barcoded 5' primer were used in a second PCR of roughly 6 to 11 cycles. TCRdb re-analysed the 5' RACE reads in MiXCR, keeping a single row per CDR3 protein. The sample gives hundreds of thousands of distinct CDR3 sequences, 32% of which show up once; about 16% is in the top ten. The CDR3 extends over 15 amino acids. Germline-derived CDR1 and CDR2 are MNHNS and SASEGT. V dropped 1 base and J dropped 2 bases, with 12 bases sitting between them. The data stem from a study of blood T cells in healthy people across ages. Notes on the study in general: Both naive CD4+ cell counts and diversity were greater in long-lived donors than in aged donors.

The sequence was collected from an elderly woman in good health. The chain employs TRBV6-1 and TRBJ2-7; possible D gene TRBD1, 6 bases. Sequences were obtained from blood. The CDR3 here is CASSEGGLAPYEQYF. The CDR3 DNA reads TGTGCCAGCAGTGAAGGGGGGCTAGCACCCTACGAGCAGTACTTC.